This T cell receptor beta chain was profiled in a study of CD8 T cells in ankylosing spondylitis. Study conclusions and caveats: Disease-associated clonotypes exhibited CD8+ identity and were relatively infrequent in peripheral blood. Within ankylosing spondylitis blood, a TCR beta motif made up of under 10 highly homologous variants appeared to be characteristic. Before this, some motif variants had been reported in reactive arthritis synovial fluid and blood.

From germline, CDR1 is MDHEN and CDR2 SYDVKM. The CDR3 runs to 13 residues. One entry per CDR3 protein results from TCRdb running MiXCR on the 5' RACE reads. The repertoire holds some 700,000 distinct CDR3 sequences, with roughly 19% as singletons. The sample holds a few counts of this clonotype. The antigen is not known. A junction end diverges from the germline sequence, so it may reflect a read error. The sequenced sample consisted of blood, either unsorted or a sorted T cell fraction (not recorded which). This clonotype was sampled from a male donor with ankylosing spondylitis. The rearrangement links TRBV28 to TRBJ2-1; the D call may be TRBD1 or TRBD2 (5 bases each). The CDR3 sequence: CASSSTTGRPALF. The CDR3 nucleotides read TGTGCCAGCAGTTCGACGACGGGACGACCTGCTCTCTTC.